The present TCR beta chain was sequenced within a study of shared clonotypes between healthy human individuals. A roughly 220 ng quantity of DNA, some 30,000 T cell genomes, went into the sorted-subset replicate PCRs. The protocol was immunoSEQ multiplex PCR, while the TCRdb copy is restricted to in-frame clones and leaves out a portion. This sample has some 660,000 clones, with around 78% found just once. Germline CDR1 is SGHDN and CDR2 is FVKESK. The CDR3 is 13 amino acids. Trimming cost V 6 bases and J 3 bases, with 12 bases left between them. Sequenced input: memory CD4+ T cells sorted from blood. The subset here: CD45RA-negative fraction. The source of this sequence is a woman in her twenties or thirties in good health. The V gene is TRBV14, the J gene TRBJ2-7; D is undetermined. CDR3 residues: CASSLQKIYEQYF. The DNA of the CDR3 is TGTGCCAGCAGTCTCCAAAAAATCTACGAGCAGTACTTC. The full variable domain, with the rest looked up from reference TRBV14 and TRBJ2-7, is EAGVTQFPSHSVIEKGQTVTLRCDPISGHDNLYWYRRVMGKEIKFLLHFVKESKQDESGMPNNRFLAERTGGTYSTLKVQPAELEDSGVYFCASSLQKIYEQYFGPGTRLTVT.